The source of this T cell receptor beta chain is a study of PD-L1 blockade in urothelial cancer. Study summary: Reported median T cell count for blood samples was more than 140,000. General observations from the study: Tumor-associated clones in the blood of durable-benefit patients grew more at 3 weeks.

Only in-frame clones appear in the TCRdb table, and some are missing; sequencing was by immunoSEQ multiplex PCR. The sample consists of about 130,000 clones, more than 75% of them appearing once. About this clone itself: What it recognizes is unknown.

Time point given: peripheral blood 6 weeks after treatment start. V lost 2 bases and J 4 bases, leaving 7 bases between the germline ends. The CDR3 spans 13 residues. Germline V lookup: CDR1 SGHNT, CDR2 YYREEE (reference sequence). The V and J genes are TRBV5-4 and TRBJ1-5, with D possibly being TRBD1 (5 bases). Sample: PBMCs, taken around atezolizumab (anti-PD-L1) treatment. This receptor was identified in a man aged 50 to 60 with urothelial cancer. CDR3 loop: CASSFGGNQPQHF. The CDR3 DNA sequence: TGTGCCAGCAGCTTCGGGGGAAATCAGCCCCAGCATTTT. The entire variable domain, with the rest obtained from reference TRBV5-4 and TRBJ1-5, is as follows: ETGVTQSPTHLIKTRGQQVTLRCSSQSGHNTVSWYQQALGQGPQFIFQYYREEENGRGNFPPRFSGLQFPNYSSELNVNALELDDSALYLCASSFGGNQPQHFGDGTRLSIL.